This TCR beta chain was identified during a study of identical twins. Study-level points and caveats: In cord blood, abundant beta clonotypes had fewer insertions; memory showed no trend. Partly confounded zero-insertion analyses could result from invariant MAIT and iNKT cells. There was an excess of low generation probability in the out-of-frame alpha sequences that twins shared.

TCRdb re-called the 5' RACE reads through MiXCR, storing one row per CDR3 protein. This sample has 350,000 to 400,000 distinct CDR3 sequences, with approximately 9.1% found just once. A word on this clonotype: Its specificity is unknown. With a much larger clone just one base away, this may be a read error.

The CDR3 consists of 14 residues. Germline V gives CDR1 SNHLY, CDR2 FYNNEI. The V and J genes are TRBV2 and TRBJ1-5, with D maybe TRBD1 (6 bases). This sequence originates from a woman in her 50s in good health. Sequenced: naive T cells sorted from blood. As DNA, the CDR3 is TGTGCCAGCAAGGGGGGCTCTAGCAATCGGCCCCAGCATTTT. It is translated as CASKGGSSNRPQHF.